Listed below are T cell receptor beta chains from one sample, sequenced in a study of post-analysis software for immune sequencing data. TCRdb analysed the PCR reads with MiXCR anew, one entry per CDR3 protein. This table has some 690,000 distinct CDR3 sequences, more than 50% appearing once. Sequenced material: blood. The receptors derive from a girl aged 2 to 9 with multiple sclerosis. The conserved cysteine and the conserved F or W are not part of the CDR3 here.

TRBV20-1 SASRDTGELF
TRBV5-1 ASRPERTEGYEQY
TRBV12-3/TRBV12-4 ASSFVGPGANVLT
TRBV6-6 ASSNQGSSNQPQH
TRBV7-2 ASSPYPGLAEAYEQY
TRBV7-2 ASSLFPSSTDTQY
TRBV9 ASSVDQGHLSYEQY
TRBV29-1 SVHWRGSGDEQF
TRBV20-1 SASGGGSYNGQF
TRBV6-2/TRBV6-3 ASTADSQHGYT
TRBV20-1 SATETLDHEQY
TRBV27 ASSALGGGDTEQF
TRBV12-3/TRBV12-4 ASSLQGIMGNTIY
TRBV11-2 ASSFRRGQQETQY
TRBV7-2 ASSFSTTSTDTQY
TRBV29-1 SGGLVRGTILPTDTQY
TRBV5-1 ASSERQGEAYEQY
TRBV6-1 ASSDETSGVIAEQY
TRBV7-6 ASSSVSGEAGVRETQY
TRBV5-1 ASSITLAGGYNEQF
TRBV7-9 ASSLVTSDTQY
TRBV27 ASSPKAFTNNEQF
TRBV15 ATSSAGDYGEQF